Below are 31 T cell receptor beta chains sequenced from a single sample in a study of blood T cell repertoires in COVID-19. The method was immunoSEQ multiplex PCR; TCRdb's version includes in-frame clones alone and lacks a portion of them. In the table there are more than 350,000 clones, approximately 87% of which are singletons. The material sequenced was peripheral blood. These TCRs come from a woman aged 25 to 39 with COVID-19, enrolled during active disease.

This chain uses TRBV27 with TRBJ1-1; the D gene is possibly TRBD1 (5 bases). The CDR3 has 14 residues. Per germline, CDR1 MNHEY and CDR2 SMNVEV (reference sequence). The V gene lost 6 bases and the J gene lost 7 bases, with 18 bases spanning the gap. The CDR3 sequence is CASSPFGGVVEAFF. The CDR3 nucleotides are TGTGCCAGCAGCCCTTTCGGGGGGGTAGTTGAAGCTTTCTTT.

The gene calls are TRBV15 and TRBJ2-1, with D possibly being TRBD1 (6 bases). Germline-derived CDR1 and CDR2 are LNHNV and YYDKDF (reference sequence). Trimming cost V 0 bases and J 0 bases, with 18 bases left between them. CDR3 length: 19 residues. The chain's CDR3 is CATSRDPGLTGSSYNEQFF. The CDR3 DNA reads TGTGCCACCAGCAGAGATCCGGGGCTAACAGGGAGCTCCTACAATGAGCAGTTCTTC.

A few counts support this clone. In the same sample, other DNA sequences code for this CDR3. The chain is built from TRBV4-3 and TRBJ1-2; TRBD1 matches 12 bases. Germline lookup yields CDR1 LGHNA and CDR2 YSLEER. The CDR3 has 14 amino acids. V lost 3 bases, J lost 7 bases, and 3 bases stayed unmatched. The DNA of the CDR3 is TGCGCCAGCAGCCAGGGACAGGGGGCTGGTGGCTACACCTTC. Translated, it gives CASSQGQGAGGYTF.

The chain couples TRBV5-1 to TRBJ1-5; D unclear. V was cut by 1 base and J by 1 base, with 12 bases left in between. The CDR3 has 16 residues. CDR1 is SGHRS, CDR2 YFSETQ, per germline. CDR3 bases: TGCGCCAGCAGCTTGCAGGCAGGAGGGAGCAATCAGCCCCAGCATTTT. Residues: CASSLQAGGSNQPQHF.

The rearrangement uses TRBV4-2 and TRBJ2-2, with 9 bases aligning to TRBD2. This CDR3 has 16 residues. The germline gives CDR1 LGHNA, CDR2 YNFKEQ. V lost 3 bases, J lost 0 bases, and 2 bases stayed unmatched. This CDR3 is CASSHGGRANTGELFF. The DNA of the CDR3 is TGTGCCAGCAGCCACGGCGGGAGGGCGAACACCGGGGAGCTGTTTTTT.

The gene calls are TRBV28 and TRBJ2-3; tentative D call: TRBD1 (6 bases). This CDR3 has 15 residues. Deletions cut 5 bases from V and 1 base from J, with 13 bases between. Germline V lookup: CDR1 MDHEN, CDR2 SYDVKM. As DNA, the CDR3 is TGTGCCAGCAGTATACAGGGTCGAGGCACAGATACGCAGTATTTT. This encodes CASSIQGRGTDTQYF.

CDR3 sequence (DNA): TGTGCCAGCAGTCACCTGACGGGGAGAGAGACCCAGTACTTC. It is translated as CASSHLTGRETQYF. The chain has TRBV6-5 and TRBJ2-5, with a possible D match to TRBD2 (5 bases). The CDR3 consists of 14 residues. Germline lookup yields CDR1 MNHEY and CDR2 SVGAGI. V lost 5 bases to trimming and J lost 4 bases, with 14 bases between them.

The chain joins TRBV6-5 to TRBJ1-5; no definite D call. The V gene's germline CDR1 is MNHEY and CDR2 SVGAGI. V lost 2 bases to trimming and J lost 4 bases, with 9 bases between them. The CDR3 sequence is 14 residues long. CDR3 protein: CASSYLGRNQPQHF. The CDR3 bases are TGTGCCAGCAGTTACCTTGGCAGAAATCAGCCCCAGCATTTT.

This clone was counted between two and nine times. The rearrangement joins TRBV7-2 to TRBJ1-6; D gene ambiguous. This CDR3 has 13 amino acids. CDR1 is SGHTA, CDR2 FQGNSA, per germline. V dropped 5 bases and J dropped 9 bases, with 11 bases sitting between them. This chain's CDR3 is CASSPSLGSPLHF. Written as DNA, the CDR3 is TGTGCCAGCAGCCCTTCCCTCGGTTCACCCCTCCACTTT.

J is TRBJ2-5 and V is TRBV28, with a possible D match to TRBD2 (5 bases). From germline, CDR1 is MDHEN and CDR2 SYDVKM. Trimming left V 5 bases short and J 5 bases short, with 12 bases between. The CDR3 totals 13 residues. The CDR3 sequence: CASSPRGSETQYF. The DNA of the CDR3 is TGTGCCAGCAGTCCCCGCGGGTCGGAGACCCAGTACTTC.

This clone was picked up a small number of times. The chain's CDR3 is CASSMRAGANVLTF. The CDR3 DNA reads as TGCGCCAGCAGCATGAGAGCTGGGGCCAACGTCCTGACTTTC. This rearrangement joins TRBV5-1 to TRBJ2-6; D not resolved. The germline CDR1 and CDR2 sequences are SGHRS and YFSETQ. The CDR3 length is 14 residues. V was trimmed by 4 bases and J by 2 bases, leaving 7 bases between them.

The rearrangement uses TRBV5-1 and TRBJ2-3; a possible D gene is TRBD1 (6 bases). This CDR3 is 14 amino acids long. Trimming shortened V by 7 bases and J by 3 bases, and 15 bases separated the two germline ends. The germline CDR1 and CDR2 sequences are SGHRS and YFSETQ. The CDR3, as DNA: TGCGCCAGCTCCGGGACAACTCTAACAGATACGCAGTATTTT. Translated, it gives CASSGTTLTDTQYF.

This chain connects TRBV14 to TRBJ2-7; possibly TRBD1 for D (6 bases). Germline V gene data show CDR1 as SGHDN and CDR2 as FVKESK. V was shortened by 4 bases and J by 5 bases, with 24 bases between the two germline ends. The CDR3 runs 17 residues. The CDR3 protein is CASSPIYYGQRTHEQYF. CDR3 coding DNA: TGTGCCAGCAGCCCTATTTATTATGGACAGAGGACCCACGAGCAGTACTTC.

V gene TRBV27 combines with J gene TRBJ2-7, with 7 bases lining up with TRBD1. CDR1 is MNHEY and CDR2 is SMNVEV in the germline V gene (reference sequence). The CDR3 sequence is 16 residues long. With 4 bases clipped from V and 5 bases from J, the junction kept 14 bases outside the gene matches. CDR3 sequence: CASSSTTGILAHEQYF. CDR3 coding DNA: TGTGCCAGCAGTTCCACGACAGGGATCCTAGCCCACGAGCAGTACTTC.

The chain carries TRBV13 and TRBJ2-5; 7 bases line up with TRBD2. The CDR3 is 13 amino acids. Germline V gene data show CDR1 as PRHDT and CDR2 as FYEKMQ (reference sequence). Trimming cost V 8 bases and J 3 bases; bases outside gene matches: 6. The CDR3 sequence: CASAREAKETQYF. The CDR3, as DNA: TGTGCCAGCGCCCGGGAGGCGAAAGAGACCCAGTACTTC.

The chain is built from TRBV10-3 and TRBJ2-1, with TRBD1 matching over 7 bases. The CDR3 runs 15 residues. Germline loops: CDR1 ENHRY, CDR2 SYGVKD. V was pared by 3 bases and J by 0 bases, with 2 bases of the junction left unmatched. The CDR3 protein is CAISDDRDSYNEQFF. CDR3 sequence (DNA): TGTGCCATCAGTGACGACAGGGACTCCTACAATGAGCAGTTCTTC.

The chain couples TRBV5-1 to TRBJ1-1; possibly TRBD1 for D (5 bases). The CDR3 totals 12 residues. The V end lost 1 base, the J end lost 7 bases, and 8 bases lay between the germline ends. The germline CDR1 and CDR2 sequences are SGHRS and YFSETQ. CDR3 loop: CASSLRQGEAFF. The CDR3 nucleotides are TGCGCCAGCAGCTTGAGGCAGGGTGAAGCTTTCTTT.

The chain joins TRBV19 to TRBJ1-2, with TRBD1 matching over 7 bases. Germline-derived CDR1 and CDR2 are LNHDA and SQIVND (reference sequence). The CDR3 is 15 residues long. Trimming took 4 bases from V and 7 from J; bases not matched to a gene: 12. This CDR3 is CASSREGQALGGYTF. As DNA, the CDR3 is TGTGCCAGTAGTAGGGAAGGACAGGCCCTCGGTGGCTACACCTTC.

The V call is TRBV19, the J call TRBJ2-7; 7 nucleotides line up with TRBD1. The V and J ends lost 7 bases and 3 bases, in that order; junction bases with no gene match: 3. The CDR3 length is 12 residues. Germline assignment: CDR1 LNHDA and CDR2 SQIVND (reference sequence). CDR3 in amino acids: CASMTGNYEQYF. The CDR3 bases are TGTGCCAGTATGACAGGGAACTACGAGCAGTACTTC.

The CDR3 spells CASKATAVPSYEQYF. The DNA for the CDR3 is TGTGCCAGTAAAGCCACAGCGGTACCTTCCTACGAGCAGTACTTC. This chain joins TRBV19 and TRBJ2-7; D is perhaps TRBD2 (5 bases). V lost 7 bases to trimming and J lost 1 base, with 17 bases between them. This CDR3 comprises 15 residues. Germline assignment: CDR1 LNHDA and CDR2 SQIVND (reference sequence).

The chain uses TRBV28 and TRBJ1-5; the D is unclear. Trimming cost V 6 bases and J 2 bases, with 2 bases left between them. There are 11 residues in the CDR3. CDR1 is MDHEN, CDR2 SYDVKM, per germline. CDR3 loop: CASSGNQPQHF. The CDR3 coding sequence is TGTGCCAGCAGCGGCAATCAGCCCCAGCATTTT.

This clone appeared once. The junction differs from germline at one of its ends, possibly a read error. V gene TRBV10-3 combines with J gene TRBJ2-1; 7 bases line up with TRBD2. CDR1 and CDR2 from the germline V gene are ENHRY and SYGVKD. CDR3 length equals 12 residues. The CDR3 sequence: CAVSGTYNEQFF. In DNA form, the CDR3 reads TGTGCCGTCAGCGGGACCTACAATGAGCAGTTCTTC.

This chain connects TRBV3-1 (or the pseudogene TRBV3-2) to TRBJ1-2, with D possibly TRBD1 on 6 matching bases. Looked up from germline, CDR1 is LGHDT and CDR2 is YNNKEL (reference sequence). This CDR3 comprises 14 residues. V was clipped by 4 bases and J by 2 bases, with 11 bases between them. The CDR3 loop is CASSRTGSNYGYTF. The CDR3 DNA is TGTGCCAGCAGCCGCACAGGGAGCAACTATGGCTACACCTTC.

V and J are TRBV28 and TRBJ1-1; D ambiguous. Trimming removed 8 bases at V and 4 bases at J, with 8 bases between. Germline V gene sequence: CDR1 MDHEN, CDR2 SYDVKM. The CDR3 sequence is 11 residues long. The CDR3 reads CASRSGTEAFF. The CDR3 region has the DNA TGTGCCAGCCGCTCCGGCACTGAAGCTTTCTTT.

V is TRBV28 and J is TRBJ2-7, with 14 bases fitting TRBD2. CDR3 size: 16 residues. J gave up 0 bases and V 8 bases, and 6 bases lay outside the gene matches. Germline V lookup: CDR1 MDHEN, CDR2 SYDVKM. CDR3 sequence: CASRTSGRTTSYEQYF. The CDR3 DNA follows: TGTGCCAGCCGGACTAGCGGGAGGACTACCTCCTACGAGCAGTACTTC. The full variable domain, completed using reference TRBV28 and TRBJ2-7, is DVKVTQSSRYLVKRTGEKVFLECVQDMDHENMFWYRQDPGLGLRLIYFSYDVKMKEKGDIPEGYSVSREKKERFSLILESASTNQTSMYLCASRTSGRTTSYEQYFGPGTRLTVT.

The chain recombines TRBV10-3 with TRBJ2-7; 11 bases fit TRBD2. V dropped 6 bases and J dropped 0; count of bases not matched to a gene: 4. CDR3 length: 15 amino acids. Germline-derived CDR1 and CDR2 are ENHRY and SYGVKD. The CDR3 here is CAIRGLAESSYEQYF. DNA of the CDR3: TGTGCCATCAGGGGACTAGCGGAGAGCTCCTACGAGCAGTACTTC.

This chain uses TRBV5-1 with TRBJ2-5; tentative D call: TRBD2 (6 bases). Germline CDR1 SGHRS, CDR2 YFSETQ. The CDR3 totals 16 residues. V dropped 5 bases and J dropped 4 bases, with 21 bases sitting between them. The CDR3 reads CASREEGGSGLETQYF. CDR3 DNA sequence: TGCGCCAGCAGGGAAGAAGGAGGGAGCGGTCTAGAGACCCAGTACTTC.

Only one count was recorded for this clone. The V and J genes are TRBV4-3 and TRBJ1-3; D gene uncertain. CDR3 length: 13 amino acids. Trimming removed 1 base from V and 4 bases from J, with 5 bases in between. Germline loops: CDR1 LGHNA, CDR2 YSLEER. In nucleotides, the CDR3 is TGCGCCAGCAGCCAAGTTCCGGGAAACACCATATATTTT. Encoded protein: CASSQVPGNTIYF.

The CDR3 DNA is TGTGCCAGTAGACCGGGACTCCCGAACACTGAAGCTTTCTTT. Translated: CASRPGLPNTEAFF. This chain uses TRBV19 with TRBJ1-1; perhaps TRBD1 as D (5 bases). Per the germline V gene, CDR1 is LNHDA and CDR2 is SQIVND (reference sequence). This CDR3 comprises 14 residues. Deletions cut 6 bases from V and 1 base from J, with 12 bases between.

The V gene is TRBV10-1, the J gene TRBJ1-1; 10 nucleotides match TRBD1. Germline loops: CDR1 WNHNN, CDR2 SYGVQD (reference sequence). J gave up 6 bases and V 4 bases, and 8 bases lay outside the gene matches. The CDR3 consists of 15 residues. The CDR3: CASSALPGTGAEAFF. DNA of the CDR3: TGCGCCAGCAGTGCTCTCCCCGGGACAGGGGCTGAAGCTTTCTTT.

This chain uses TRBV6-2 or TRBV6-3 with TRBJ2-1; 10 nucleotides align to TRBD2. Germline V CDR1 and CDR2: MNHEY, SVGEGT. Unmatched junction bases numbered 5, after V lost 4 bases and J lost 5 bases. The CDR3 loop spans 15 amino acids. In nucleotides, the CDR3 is TGTGCCAGCAGTTCGCCGGGACTAGCGAACAATGAGCAGTTCTTC. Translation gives CASSSPGLANNEQFF.